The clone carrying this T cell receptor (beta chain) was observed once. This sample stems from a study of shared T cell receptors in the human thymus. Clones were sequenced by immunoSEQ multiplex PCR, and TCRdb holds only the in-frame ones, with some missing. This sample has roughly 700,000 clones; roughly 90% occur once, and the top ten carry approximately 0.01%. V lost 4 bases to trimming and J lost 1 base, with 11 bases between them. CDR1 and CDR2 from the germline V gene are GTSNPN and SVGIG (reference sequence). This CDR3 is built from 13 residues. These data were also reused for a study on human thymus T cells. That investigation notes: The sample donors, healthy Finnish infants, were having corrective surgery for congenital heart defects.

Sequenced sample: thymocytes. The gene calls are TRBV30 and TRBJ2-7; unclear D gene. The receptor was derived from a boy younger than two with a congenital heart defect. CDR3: CAWNQDQSYEQYF. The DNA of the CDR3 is TGTGCCTGGAACCAGGATCAATCCTACGAGCAGTACTTC.